This TCR beta chain is drawn from a study of Ad26.COV2.S vaccination and SARS-CoV-2 variants. This sample's treatment: 15 to 20 received Ad26.COV2.S at low or high dose, single or two shots; roughly five received placebo; per-sample allocation not given. At day 63 after the first vaccine or placebo injection, samples were drawn. An Ad26 vector expressing Wuhan-strain SARS-CoV-2 spike served as the vaccine. There are 13 residues in the CDR3. CDR1 is SGHTA, CDR2 FQGNSA, per germline. V was shortened by 6 bases and J by 3 bases, with 10 bases between the two germline ends. Sequenced by immunoSEQ multiplex PCR; TCRdb stores in-frame clones only, minus some. Altogether approximately 300,000 clones are present, approximately 86% being singletons, with the ten largest covering approximately 2.2%.

The rearrangement joins TRBV7-2 to TRBJ2-3; tentative D call: TRBD1 (5 bases). The sequence was obtained from a person aged 18 to 59 who received the Ad26.COV2.S COVID-19 vaccine or a placebo. Here the sequenced sample was peripheral blood, taken in a trial of Ad26.COV2.S vaccine versus placebo. CDR3 protein: CASRRPGTDTQYF. In DNA, the CDR3 is TGTGCCAGCAGGCGCCCAGGGACAGATACGCAGTATTTT.